This is a list of T cell receptor beta chains from one sample in a study of cytomegalovirus exposure and HLA in healthy donors. The repertoire was sequenced with immunoSEQ multiplex PCR; TCRdb's copy has only in-frame clones and lacks some. Here the sample spans about 50,000 clones, 85% to 95% being singletons. The sequenced material came from PBMCs. These receptor sequences come from a man between 18 and 29 years old in good health and CMV-seronegative. Each CDR3 is given without its conserved first and last residue.

v_gene	j_gene	len	CDR3aa
TRBV6-4	TRBJ2-3	14	ASSDDGGSAADTQY
TRBV13	TRBJ2-3	12	ASSLPPRADTQY
TRBV7-3	TRBJ2-1	13	ASSLDRSSYNEQF
TRBV2	TRBJ2-3	14	ASSDRVGFGGDTQY
TRBV7-9	TRBJ1-1	12	ASSSATGGTEAF
TRBV6-6	TRBJ2-7	13	ASSKTGTSTYEQY
TRBV11-2	TRBJ2-7	11	ASSTLRQAEQY
TRBV10-1	TRBJ2-1	12	ATQPGTSGREQF
TRBV28	TRBJ1-4	10	ASRITGGKLF
TRBV6-5	TRBJ1-1	11	ASSTGANTEAF
TRBV5-8	TRBJ2-3	14	ASSLGAGGRPDTQY
TRBV20-1	TRBJ2-7	9	SAHMTYEQY
TRBV5-1	TRBJ2-7	14	ASSLALTGVGDEQY
TRBV4-3	TRBJ2-2	15	ASSQKLQVSNTGELF
TRBV28	TRBJ2-1	13	ASSLLLAGGREQF
TRBV28	TRBJ2-7	15	ASSLGTSGRTLVEQY
TRBV7-6	TRBJ2-5	14	ASSLSSGPIGETQY
TRBV6-5	TRBJ2-7	12	ASSSTGSSYEQY
TRBV28	TRBJ1-3	14	ASMPGSEVTGNTIY
TRBV7-9	TRBJ2-5	12	ASSFISGGETQY
TRBV7-8	TRBJ1-3	14	ASSRANRGLLNTIY
TRBV28	TRBJ2-7	13	ASSPGGLDAYEQY
TRBV5-6	TRBJ1-2	13	ASSFGTGVGAGYT